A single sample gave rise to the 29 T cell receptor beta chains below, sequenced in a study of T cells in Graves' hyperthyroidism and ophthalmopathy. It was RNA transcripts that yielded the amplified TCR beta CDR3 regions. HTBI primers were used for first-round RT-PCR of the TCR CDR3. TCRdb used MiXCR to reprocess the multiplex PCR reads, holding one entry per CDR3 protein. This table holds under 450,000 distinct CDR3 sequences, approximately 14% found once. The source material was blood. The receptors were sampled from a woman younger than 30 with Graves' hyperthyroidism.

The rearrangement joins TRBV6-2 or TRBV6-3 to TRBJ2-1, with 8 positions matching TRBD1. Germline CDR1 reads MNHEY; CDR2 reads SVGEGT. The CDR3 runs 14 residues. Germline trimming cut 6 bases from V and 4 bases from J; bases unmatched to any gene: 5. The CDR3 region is CASRSDRVYNEQFF. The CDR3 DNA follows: TGTGCCAGCAGGTCGGACAGGGTTTACAATGAGCAGTTCTTC.

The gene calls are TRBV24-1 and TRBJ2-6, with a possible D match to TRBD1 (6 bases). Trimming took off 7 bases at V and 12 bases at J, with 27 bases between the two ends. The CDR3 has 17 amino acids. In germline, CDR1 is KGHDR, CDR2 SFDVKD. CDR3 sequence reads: CATRGRGITDSRSVLTF. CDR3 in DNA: TGTGCCACCAGGGGAAGGGGAATAACGGACAGCCGGAGCGTCCTGACTTTC.

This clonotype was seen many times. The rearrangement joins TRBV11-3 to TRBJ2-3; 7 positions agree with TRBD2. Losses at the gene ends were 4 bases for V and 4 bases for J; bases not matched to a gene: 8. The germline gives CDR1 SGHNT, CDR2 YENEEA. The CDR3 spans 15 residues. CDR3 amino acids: CASSSPWEGADTQYF. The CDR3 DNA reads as TGTGCCAGCAGCTCTCCATGGGAGGGCGCAGATACGCAGTATTTT.

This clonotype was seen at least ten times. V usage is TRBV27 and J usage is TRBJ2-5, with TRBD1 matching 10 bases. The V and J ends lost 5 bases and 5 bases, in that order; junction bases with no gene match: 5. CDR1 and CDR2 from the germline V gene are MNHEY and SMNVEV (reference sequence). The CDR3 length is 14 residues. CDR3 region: CASSKTGGSETQYF. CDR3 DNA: TGTGCCAGCAGTAAGACAGGGGGCTCGGAGACCCAGTACTTC.

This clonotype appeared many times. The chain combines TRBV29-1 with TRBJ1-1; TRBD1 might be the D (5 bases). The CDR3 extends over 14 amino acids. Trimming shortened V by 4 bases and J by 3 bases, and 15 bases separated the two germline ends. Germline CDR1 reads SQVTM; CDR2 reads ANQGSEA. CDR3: CSVAGSPRDTEAFF. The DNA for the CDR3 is TGCAGCGTTGCAGGGAGTCCGCGGGACACTGAAGCTTTCTTT.

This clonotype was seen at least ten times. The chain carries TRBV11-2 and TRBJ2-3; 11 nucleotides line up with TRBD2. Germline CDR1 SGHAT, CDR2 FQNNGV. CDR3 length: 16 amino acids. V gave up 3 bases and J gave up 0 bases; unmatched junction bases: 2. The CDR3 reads CASSLRLAGSTDTQYF. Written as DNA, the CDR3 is TGTGCCAGCAGCTTGAGACTAGCGGGGAGCACAGATACGCAGTATTTT.

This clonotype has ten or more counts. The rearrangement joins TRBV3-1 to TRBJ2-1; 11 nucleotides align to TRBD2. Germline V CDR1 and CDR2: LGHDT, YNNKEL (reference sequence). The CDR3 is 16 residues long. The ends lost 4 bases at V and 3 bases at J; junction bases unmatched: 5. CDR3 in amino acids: CASSPLAGGVYNEQFF. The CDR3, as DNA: TGTGCCAGCAGCCCATTAGCGGGAGGGGTCTACAATGAGCAGTTCTTC.

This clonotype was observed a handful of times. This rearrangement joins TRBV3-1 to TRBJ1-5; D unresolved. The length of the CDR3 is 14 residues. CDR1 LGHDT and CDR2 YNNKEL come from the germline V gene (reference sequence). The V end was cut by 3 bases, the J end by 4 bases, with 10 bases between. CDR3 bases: TGTGCCAGCAGCCAGGGAATCCAAAATCAGCCCCAGCATTTT. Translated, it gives CASSQGIQNQPQHF.

CDR3 sequence reads: CATSRNRNLGAGNTIYF. Here the CDR3 DNA reads TGTGCCACCAGCAGAAATCGAAATTTGGGTGCTGGAAACACCATATATTTT. This chain joins TRBV15 and TRBJ1-3; D gene unclear. Germline CDR1 and CDR2: LNHNV and YYDKDF (reference sequence). V shed 2 bases and J shed 2 bases, with 16 bases lying between them. CDR3 size: 17 residues. The variable domain in full, completed from reference TRBV15 and TRBJ1-3, reads DAMVIQNPRYQVTQFGKPVTLSCSQTLNHNVMYWYQQKSSQAPKLLFHYYDKDFNNEADTPDNFQSRRPNTSFCFLDIRSPGLGDTAMYLCATSRNRNLGAGNTIYFGEGSWLTVV.

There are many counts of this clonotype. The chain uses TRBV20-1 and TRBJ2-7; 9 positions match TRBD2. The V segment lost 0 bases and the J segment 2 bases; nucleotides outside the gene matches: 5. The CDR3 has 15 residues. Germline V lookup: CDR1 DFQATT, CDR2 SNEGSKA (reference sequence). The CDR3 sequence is CSARDFRGRAYEQYF. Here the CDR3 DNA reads TGCAGTGCTAGAGATTTCCGCGGGAGGGCCTACGAGCAGTACTTC.

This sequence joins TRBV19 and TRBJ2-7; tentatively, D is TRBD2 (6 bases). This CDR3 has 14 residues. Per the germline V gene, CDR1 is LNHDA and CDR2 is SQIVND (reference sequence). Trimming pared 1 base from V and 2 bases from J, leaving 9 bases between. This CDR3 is CASSIVGGTYEQYF. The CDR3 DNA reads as TGTGCCAGTAGTATAGTCGGGGGAACCTACGAGCAGTACTTC. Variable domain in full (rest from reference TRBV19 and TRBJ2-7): DGGITQSPKYLFRKEGQNVTLSCEQNLNHDAMYWYRQDPGQGLRLIYYSQIVNDFQKGDIAEGYSVSREKKESFPLTVTSAQKNPTAFYLCASSIVGGTYEQYFGPGTRLTVT.

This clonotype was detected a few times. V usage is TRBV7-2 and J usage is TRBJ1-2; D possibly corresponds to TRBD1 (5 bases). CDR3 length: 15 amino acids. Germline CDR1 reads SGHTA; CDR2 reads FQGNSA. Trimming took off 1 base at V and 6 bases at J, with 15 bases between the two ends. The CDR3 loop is CASSLGQIENHGYTF. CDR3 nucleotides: TGTGCCAGCAGCTTAGGACAGATTGAGAACCATGGCTACACCTTC.

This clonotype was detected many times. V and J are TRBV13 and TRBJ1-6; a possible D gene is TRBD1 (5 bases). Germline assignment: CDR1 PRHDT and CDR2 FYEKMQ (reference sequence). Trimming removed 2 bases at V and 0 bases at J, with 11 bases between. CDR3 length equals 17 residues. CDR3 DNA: TGTGCCAGCAGCTTAAACTTCGGGGGCTCCTATAATTCACCCCTCCACTTT. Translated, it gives CASSLNFGGSYNSPLHF.

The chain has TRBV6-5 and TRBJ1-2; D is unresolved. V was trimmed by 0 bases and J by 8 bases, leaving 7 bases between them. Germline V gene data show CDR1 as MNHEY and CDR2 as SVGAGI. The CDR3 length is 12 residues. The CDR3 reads CASSYSPSGYTF. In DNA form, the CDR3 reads TGTGCCAGCAGTTACTCCCCTTCCGGCTACACCTTC.

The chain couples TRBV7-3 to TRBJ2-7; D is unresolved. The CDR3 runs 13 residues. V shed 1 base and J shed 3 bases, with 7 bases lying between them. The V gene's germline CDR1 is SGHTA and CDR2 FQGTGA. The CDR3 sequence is CASSLRAGYEQYF. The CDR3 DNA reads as TGTGCCAGCAGCTTAAGGGCAGGCTACGAGCAGTACTTC.

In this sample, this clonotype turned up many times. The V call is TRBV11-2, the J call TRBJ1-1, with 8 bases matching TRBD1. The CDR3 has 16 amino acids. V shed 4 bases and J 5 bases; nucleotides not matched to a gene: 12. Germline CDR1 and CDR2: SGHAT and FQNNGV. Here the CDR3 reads CASSSRTGSGVTEAFF. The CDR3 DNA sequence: TGTGCCAGCAGCTCTAGGACAGGGAGTGGGGTAACTGAAGCTTTCTTT.

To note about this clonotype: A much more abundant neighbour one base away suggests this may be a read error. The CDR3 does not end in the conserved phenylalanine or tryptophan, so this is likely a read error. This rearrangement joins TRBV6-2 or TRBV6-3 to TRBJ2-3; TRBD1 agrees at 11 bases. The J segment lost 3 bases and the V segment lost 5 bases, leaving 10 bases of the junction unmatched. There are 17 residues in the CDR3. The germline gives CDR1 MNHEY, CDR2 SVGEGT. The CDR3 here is CASSSGTGGFRTDTQYL. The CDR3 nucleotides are TGTGCCAGCAGTAGCGGGACAGGGGGTTTTCGGACAGATACGCAGTATCTT.

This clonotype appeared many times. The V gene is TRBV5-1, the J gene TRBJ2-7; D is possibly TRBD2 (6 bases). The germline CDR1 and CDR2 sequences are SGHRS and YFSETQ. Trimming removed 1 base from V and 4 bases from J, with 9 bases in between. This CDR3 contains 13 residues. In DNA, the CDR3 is TGCGCCAGCAGCTTGCCTAGCGATTACGAGCAGTACTTC. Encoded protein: CASSLPSDYEQYF.

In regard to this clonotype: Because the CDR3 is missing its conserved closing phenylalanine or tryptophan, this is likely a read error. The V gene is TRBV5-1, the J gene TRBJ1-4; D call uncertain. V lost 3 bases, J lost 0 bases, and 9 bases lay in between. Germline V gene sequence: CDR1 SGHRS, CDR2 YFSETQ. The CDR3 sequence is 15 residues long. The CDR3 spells CASSSNIATNEKLFY. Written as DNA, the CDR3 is TGCGCCAGCAGCTCGAACATAGCAACTAATGAAAAACTGTTTTAT.

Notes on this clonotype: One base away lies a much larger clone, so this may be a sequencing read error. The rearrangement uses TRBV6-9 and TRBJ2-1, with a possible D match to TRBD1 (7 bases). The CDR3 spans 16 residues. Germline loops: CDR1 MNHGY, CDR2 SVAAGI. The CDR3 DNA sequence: TGTGCCTGCAGTTTACAGGGGAGGTCTGGCTACAATGAGCAGTTCTTC. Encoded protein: CACSLQGRSGYNEQFF.

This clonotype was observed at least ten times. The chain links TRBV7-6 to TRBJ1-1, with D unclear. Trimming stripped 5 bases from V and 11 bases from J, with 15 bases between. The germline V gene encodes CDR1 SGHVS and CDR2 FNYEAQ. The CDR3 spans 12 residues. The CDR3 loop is CASSPGTVEAFF. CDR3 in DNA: TGTGCCAGCAGCCCAGGTACAGTTGAGGCTTTCTTT.

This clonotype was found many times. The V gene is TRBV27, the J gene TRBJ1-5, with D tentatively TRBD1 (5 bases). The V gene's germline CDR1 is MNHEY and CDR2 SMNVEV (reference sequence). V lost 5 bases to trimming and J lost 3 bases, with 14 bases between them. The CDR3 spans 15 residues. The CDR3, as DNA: TGTGCCAGCAGTAGTCTAGACAGTGACAATCAGCCCCAGCATTTT. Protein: CASSSLDSDNQPQHF.

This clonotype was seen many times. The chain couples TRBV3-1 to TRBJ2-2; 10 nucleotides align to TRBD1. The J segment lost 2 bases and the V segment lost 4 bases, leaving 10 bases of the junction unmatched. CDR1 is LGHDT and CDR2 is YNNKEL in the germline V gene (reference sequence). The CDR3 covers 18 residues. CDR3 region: CASSRVTGGRLNTGELFF. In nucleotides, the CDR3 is TGTGCCAGCAGCCGGGTGACAGGGGGCCGATTAAACACCGGGGAGCTGTTTTTT. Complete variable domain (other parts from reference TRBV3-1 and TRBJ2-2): DTAVSQTPKYLVTQMGNDKSIKCEQNLGHDTMYWYKQDSKKFLKIMFSYNNKELIINETVPNRFSPKSPDKAHLNLHINSLELGDSAVYFCASSRVTGGRLNTGELFFGEGSRLTVL.

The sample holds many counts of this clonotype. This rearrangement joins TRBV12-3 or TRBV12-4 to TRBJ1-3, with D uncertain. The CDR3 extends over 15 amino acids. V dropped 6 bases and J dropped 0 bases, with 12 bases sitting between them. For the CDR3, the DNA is TGTGCCAGCAGCTTGGACGTTTCCTCTGGAAACACCATATATTTT. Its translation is CASSLDVSSGNTIYF.

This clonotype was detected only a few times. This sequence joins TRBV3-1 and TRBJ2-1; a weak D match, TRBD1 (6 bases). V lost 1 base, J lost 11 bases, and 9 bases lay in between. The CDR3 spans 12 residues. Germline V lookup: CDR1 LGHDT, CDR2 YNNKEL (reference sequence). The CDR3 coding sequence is TGTGCCAGCAGCCAAGGGACAGTTAAGCAGTTCTTC. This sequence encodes CASSQGTVKQFF.

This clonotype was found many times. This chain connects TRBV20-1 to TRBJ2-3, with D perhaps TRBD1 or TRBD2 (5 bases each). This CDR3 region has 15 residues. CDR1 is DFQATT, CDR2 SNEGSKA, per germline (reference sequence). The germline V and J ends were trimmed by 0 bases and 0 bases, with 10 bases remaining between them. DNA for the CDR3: TGCAGTGCTAGAGATTTCGAGGGGAGCACAGATACGCAGTATTTT. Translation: CSARDFEGSTDTQYF.

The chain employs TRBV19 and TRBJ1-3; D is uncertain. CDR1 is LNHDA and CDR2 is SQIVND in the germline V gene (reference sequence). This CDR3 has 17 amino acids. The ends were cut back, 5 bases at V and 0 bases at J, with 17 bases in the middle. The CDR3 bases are TGTGCCAGTAGTTCCCGTCAGCGGAGTAGCTCTGGAAACACCATATATTTT. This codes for CASSSRQRSSSGNTIYF.

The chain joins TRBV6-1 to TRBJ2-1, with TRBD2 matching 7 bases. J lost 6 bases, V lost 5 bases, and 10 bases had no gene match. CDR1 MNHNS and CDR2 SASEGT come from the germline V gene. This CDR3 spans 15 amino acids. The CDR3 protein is CASSLWTPGGNEQFF. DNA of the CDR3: TGTGCCAGCAGTTTATGGACCCCGGGAGGCAATGAGCAGTTCTTC.

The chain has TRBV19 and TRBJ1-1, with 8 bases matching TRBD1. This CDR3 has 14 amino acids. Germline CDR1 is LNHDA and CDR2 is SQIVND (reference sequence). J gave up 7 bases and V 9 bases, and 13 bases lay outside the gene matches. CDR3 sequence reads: CASSDRVGSSEAFF. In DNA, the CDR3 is TGTGCCAGCTCGGACAGGGTTGGGTCGAGTGAAGCTTTCTTT.